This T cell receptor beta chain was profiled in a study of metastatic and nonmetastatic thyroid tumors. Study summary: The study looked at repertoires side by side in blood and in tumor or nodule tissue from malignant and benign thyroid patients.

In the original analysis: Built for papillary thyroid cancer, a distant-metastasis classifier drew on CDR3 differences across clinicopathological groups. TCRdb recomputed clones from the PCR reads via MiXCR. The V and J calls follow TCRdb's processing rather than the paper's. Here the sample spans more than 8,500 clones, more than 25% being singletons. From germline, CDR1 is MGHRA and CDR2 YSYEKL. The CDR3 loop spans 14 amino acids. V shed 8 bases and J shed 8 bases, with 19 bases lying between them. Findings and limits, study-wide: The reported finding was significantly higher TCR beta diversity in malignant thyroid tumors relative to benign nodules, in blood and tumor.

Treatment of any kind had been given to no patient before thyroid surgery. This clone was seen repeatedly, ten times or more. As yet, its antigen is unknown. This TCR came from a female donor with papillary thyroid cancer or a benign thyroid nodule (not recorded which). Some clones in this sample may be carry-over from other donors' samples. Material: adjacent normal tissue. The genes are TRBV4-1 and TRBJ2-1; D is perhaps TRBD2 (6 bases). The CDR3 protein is CASSLGGIGHEQFF. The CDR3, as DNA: TGCGCCAGCTCCCTTGGCGGGATCGGGCATGAGCAGTTCTTC.